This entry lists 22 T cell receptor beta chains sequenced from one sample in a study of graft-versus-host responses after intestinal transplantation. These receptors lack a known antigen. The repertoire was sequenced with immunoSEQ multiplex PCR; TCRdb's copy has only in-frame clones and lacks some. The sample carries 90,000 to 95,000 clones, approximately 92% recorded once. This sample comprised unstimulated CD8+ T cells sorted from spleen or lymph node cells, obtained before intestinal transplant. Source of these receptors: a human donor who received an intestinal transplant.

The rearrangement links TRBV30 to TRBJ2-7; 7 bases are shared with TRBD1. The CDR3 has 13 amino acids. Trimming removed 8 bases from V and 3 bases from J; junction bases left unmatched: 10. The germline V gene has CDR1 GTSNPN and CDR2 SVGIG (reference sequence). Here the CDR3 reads CAGHRTGGYEQYF. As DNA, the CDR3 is TGTGCCGGACACCGGACAGGAGGCTACGAGCAGTACTTC.

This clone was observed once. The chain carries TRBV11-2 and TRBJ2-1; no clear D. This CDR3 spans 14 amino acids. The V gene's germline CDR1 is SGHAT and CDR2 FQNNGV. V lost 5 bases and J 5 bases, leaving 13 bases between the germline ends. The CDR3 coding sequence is TGTGCCAGCAGCCTCATACCGGGTAACAATGAGCAGTTCTTC. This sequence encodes CASSLIPGNNEQFF.

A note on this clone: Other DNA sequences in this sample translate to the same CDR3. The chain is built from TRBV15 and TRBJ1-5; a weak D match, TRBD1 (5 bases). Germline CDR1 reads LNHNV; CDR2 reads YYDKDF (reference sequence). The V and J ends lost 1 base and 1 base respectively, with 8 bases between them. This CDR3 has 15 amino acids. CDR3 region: CATSRVAGSNQPQHF. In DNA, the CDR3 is TGTGCCACCAGCAGAGTGGCAGGGAGCAATCAGCCCCAGCATTTT.

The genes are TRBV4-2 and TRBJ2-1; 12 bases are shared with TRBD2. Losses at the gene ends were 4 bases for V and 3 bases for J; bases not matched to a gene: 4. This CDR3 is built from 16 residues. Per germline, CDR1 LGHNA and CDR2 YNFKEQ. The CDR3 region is CASSLGLAGSYNEQFF. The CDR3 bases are TGTGCCAGCAGCCTGGGACTAGCGGGTAGCTACAATGAGCAGTTCTTC.

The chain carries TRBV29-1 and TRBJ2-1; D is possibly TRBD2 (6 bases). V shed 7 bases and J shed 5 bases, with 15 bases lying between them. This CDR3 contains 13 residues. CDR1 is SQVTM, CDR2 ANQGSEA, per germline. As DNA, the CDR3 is TGCAGCGCAACCGGGACTTACGACAATGAGCAGTTCTTC. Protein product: CSATGTYDNEQFF.

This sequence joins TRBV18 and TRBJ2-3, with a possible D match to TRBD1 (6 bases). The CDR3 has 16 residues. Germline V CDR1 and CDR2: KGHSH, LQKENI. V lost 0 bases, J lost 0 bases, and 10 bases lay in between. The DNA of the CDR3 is TGTGCCAGCTCACCACCGAGAACAGGGAGCACAGATACGCAGTATTTT. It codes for CASSPPRTGSTDTQYF.

CDR3 in DNA: TGTGCCAGCAGTCTCCGCCAGTCCAATCAGCCCCAGCATTTT. It translates to CASSLRQSNQPQHF. The gene calls are TRBV28 and TRBJ1-5; D remains ambiguous. The V gene's germline CDR1 is MDHEN and CDR2 SYDVKM. CDR3 length: 14 residues. Trimming cost V 5 bases and J 3 bases, with 11 bases left between them.

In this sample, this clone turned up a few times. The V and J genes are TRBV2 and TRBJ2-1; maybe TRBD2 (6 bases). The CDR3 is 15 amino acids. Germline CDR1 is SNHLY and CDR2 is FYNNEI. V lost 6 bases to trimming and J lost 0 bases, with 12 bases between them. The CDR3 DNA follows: TGTGCCAGCAGGGCGGGGTCGAGCTCCTACAATGAGCAGTTCTTC. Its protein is CASRAGSSSYNEQFF.

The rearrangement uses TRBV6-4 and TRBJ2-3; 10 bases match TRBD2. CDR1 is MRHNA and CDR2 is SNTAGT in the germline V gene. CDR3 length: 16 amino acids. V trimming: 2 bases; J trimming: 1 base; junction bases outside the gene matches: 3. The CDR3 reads CASSDITSGGTDTQYF. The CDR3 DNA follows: TGTGCCAGCAGTGACATTACTAGCGGGGGCACAGATACGCAGTATTTT.

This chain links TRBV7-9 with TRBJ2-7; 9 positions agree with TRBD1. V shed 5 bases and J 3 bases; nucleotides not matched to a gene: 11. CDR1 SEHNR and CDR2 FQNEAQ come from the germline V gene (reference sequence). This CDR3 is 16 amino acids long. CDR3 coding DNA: TGTGCCAGCAGCCCAACGACGGACAGGGGAAGCTACGAGCAGTACTTC. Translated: CASSPTTDRGSYEQYF. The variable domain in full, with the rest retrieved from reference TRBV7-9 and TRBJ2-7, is DTGVSQNPRHKITKRGQNVTFRCDPISEHNRLYWYRQTLGQGPEFLTYFQNEAQLEKSRLLSDRFSAERPKGSFSTLEIQRTEQGDSAMYLCASSPTTDRGSYEQYFGPGTRLTVT.

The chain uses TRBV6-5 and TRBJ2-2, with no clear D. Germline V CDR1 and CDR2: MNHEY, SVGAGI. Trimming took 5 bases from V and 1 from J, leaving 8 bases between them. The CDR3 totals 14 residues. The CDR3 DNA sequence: TGTGCCAGCAGTCCTTCAGGGAACACCGGGGAGCTGTTTTTT. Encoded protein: CASSPSGNTGELFF.

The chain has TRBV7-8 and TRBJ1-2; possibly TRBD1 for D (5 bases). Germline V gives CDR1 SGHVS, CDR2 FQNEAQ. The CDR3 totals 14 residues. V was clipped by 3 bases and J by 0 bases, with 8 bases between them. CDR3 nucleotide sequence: TGTGCCAGCAGCTTTTCGGGGGCTAACTATGGCTACACCTTC. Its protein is CASSFSGANYGYTF.

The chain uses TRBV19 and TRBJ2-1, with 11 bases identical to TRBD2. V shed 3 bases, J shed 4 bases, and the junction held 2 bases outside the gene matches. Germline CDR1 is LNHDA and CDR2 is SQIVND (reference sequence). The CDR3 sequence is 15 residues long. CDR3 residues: CASSMGLAVYNEQFF. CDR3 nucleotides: TGTGCCAGTAGTATGGGACTAGCGGTTTACAATGAGCAGTTCTTC.

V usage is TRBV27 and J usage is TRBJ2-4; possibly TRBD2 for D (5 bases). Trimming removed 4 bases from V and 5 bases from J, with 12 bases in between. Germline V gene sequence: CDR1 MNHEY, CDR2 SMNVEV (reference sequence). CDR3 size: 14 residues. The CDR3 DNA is TGTGCCAGCAGTTCCAAGGACGGGGAAAACATTCAGTACTTC. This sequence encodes CASSSKDGENIQYF.

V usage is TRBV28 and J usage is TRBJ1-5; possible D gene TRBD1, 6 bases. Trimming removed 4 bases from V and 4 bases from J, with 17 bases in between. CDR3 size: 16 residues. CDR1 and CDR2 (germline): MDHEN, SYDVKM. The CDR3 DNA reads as TGTGCCAGCAGTTCCCGGACCGGGACATATAATCAGCCCCAGCATTTT. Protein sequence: CASSSRTGTYNQPQHF.

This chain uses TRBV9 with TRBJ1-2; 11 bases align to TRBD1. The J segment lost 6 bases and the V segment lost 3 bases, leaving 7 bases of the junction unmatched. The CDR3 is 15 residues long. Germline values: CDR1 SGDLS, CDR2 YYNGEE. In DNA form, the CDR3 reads TGTGCCAGCAGCGCTCCGGGACAGGGGGTCGATGGCTACACCTTC. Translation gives CASSAPGQGVDGYTF.

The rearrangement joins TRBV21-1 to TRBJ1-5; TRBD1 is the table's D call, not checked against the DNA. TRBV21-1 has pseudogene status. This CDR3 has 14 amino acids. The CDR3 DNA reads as TGTGCCAGCAGCAAAGTGCAGGACAATCAGCCCCAGCATTTT. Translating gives CASSKVQDNQPQHF.

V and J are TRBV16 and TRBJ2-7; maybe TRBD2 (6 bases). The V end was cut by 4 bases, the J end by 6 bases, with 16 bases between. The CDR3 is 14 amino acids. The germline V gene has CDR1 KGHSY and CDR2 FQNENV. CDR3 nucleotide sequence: TGTGCCAGCAGCCCGTCCGGACTGGGAGGCGAGCAGTACTTC. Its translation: CASSPSGLGGEQYF.

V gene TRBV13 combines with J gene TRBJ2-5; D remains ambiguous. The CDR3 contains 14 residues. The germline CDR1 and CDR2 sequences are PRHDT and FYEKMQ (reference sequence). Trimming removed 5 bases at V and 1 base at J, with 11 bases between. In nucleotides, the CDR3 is TGTGCCAGCAGCACGGGTCCCGTCCAAGAGACCCAGTACTTC. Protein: CASSTGPVQETQYF.

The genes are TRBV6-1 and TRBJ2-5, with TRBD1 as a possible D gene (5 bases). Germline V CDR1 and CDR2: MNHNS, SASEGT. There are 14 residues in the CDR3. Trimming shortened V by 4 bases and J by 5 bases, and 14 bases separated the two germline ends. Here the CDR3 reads CASSVNQGDETQYF. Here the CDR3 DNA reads TGTGCCAGCAGTGTCAATCAGGGTGACGAGACCCAGTACTTC.

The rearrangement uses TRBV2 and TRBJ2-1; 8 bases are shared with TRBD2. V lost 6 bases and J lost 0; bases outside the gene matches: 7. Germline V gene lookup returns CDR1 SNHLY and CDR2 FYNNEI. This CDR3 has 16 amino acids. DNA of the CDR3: TGTGCCAGCAGGGAACTAGCGGTGAGCTCCTACAATGAGCAGTTCTTC. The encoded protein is CASRELAVSSYNEQFF.

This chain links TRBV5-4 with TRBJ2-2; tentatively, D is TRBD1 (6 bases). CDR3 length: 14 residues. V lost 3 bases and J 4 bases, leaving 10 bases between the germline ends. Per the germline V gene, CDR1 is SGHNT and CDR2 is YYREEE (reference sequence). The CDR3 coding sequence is TGTGCCAGCAGCTATACAGGGCCCACCGGGGAGCTGTTTTTT. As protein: CASSYTGPTGELFF.